This entry lists 27 T cell receptor beta chains sequenced from one sample in a study of cytomegalovirus exposure and HLA in healthy donors. The PCR was carried out with 60 Vbeta primers and 13 Jbeta primers. The repertoire was sequenced with immunoSEQ multiplex PCR; TCRdb's copy has only in-frame clones and lacks some. The repertoire holds about 67,000 clones, with around four fifths as singletons. The sample taken for sequencing was PBMCs. All receptors derive from a man aged 35-49 years in good health and CMV-seronegative.

The V gene is TRBV28, the J gene TRBJ2-5; no firm D call. There are 11 residues in the CDR3. CDR1 and CDR2 (germline): MDHEN, SYDVKM. V gave up 2 bases and J gave up 9 bases, with 7 bases separating them. This CDR3 is CASSLTEAQYF. DNA of the CDR3: TGTGCCAGCAGTTTAACCGAGGCCCAGTACTTC.

The chain carries TRBV7-2 and TRBJ1-2; D uncertain. CDR1 is SGHTA and CDR2 is FQGNSA in the germline V gene. The ends were cut back, 4 bases at V and 0 bases at J, with 6 bases in the middle. There are 13 residues in the CDR3. Written as DNA, the CDR3 is TGTGCCAGCAGCTCCACAACTAACTATGGCTACACCTTC. Its protein product is CASSSTTNYGYTF.

This sequence joins TRBV11-1 and TRBJ1-3; D remains unclear. The V end was cut by 8 bases, the J end by 0 bases, with 5 bases between. This CDR3 is 12 amino acids long. Per the germline V gene, CDR1 is SGHAT and CDR2 is FQDESV (reference sequence). The CDR3 region is CASGSSGNTIYF. CDR3 in DNA: TGTGCCAGCGGGAGCTCTGGAAACACCATATATTTT. Complete variable domain (other parts from reference TRBV11-1 and TRBJ1-3): EAEVAQSPRYKITEKSQAVAFWCDPISGHATLYWYRQILGQGPELLVQFQDESVVDDSQLPKDRFSAERLKGVDSTLKIQPAELGDSAMYLCASGSSGNTIYFGEGSWLTVV.

The CDR3 nucleotides are TGCGCCAGCAGACAAGCTAGCGTAACTAGCACAGATACGCAGTATTTT. Its translation is CASRQASVTSTDTQYF. This rearrangement joins TRBV5-1 to TRBJ2-3, with a possible D match to TRBD2 (6 bases). The CDR3 contains 16 residues. V was trimmed by 5 bases and J by 0 bases, leaving 16 bases between them. CDR1 SGHRS and CDR2 YFSETQ come from the germline V gene.

V is TRBV29-1 and J is TRBJ2-1; no firm D call. V lost 5 bases and J lost 7, with 12 bases in between. Germline values: CDR1 SQVTM, CDR2 ANQGSEA. The CDR3 has 12 amino acids. This chain's CDR3 is CSVRPTGNEQFF. The CDR3 DNA reads TGCAGCGTTCGGCCAACCGGGAATGAGCAGTTCTTC.

The rearrangement links TRBV5-5 to TRBJ1-4, with 9 nucleotides matching TRBD1. The germline gives CDR1 SGHKS, CDR2 YYEKEE (reference sequence). The V and J ends lost 4 bases and 2 bases, in that order; junction bases with no gene match: 6. The CDR3 contains 16 residues. CDR3: CASSVGTGHTNEKLFF. The CDR3, as DNA: TGTGCCAGCAGCGTCGGGACAGGGCATACTAATGAAAAACTGTTTTTT.

This chain joins TRBV7-9 and TRBJ2-2; 13 nucleotides match TRBD2. The CDR3 length is 16 residues. Germline CDR1 is SEHNR and CDR2 is FQNEAQ (reference sequence). Losses at the gene ends were 6 bases for V and 2 bases for J; bases not matched to a gene: 3. Written as DNA, the CDR3 is TGTGCCAGCAGAATGGGACTAGCGGGAAACACCGGGGAGCTGTTTTTT. Translated, it gives CASRMGLAGNTGELFF.

The chain employs TRBV5-1 and TRBJ2-4; no clear D gene. The CDR3 length is 11 residues. Germline lookup yields CDR1 SGHRS and CDR2 YFSETQ. V was clipped by 4 bases and J by 7 bases, with 6 bases between them. The CDR3 spells CASSAANIQYF. The CDR3 coding sequence is TGCGCCAGCAGCGCAGCGAACATTCAGTACTTC.

This chain joins TRBV4-1 and TRBJ2-4; 8 bases map to TRBD2. With 5 bases clipped from V and 0 bases from J, the junction kept 6 bases outside the gene matches. Germline assignment: CDR1 MGHRA and CDR2 YSYEKL. The CDR3 is 16 residues long. The CDR3 nucleotides read TGCGCCAGCAGCAGCGGGGGCGTTCTAGCCAAAAACATTCAGTACTTC. It codes for CASSSGGVLAKNIQYF.

This rearrangement joins TRBV18 to TRBJ1-5, with D possibly being TRBD1 (6 bases). The CDR3 is 14 amino acids. CDR1 and CDR2 from the germline V gene are KGHSH and LQKENI. The V end was cut by 5 bases, the J end by 5 bases, with 13 bases between. DNA for the CDR3: TGTGCCAGCTCAGAAGACAGGAGCTATCAGCCCCAGCATTTT. Amino acid sequence: CASSEDRSYQPQHF. The full variable domain, with the rest looked up from reference TRBV18 and TRBJ1-5, is NAGVMQNPRHLVRRRGQEARLRCSPMKGHSHVYWYRQLPEEGLKFMVYLQKENIIDESGMPKERFSAEFPKEGPSILRIQQVVRGDSAAYFCASSEDRSYQPQHFGDGTRLSIL.

CDR3 sequence: CASRGRGTGELFF. CDR3 DNA sequence: TGTGCCAGCAGGGGGAGGGGGACCGGGGAGCTGTTTTTT. The J gene is TRBJ2-2, the V gene TRBV2, with D possibly matching TRBD2 (7 bases). The CDR3 has 13 residues. Trimming stripped 6 bases from V and 5 bases from J, with 10 bases between. CDR1 is SNHLY, CDR2 FYNNEI, per germline. Supplemented by reference TRBV2 and TRBJ2-2, the full variable domain reads EPEVTQTPSHQVTQMGQEVILRCVPISNHLYFYWYRQILGQKVEFLVSFYNNEISEKSEIFDDQFSVERPDGSNFTLKIRSTKLEDSAMYFCASRGRGTGELFFGEGSRLTVL.

This rearrangement joins TRBV27 to TRBJ1-2; possibly TRBD1 for D (6 bases). V lost 6 bases to trimming and J lost 7 bases, with 21 bases between them. Germline-derived CDR1 and CDR2 are MNHEY and SMNVEV (reference sequence). The CDR3 is 15 residues long. CDR3 bases: TGTGCCAGCAGGGTTGGGGGGGCGGTGTACGTTGGCTACACCTTC. This translates into CASRVGGAVYVGYTF.

The chain employs TRBV27 and TRBJ2-1; the match to TRBD1 covers 7 bases. CDR1 is MNHEY, CDR2 SMNVEV, per germline (reference sequence). The CDR3 loop spans 16 amino acids. Germline trimming cut 3 bases from V and 2 bases from J; bases unmatched to any gene: 7. The CDR3 sequence: CASSLLGGYTYNEQFF. The CDR3 region has the DNA TGTGCCAGCAGTTTGCTAGGGGGCTATACCTACAATGAGCAGTTCTTC.

This clone was seen only once. This chain connects TRBV7-9 to TRBJ2-1; 10 bases line up with TRBD2. Germline trimming cut 3 bases from V and 7 bases from J; bases unmatched to any gene: 15. The CDR3 totals 18 residues. The germline CDR1 and CDR2 sequences are SEHNR and FQNEAQ (reference sequence). The CDR3: CASSFPLGAGGPRNEQFF. The CDR3 coding sequence is TGTGCCAGCAGCTTTCCTTTGGGAGCGGGAGGGCCTCGGAATGAGCAGTTCTTC. Looking up the rest from reference TRBV7-9 and TRBJ2-1 gives the full variable domain: DTGVSQNPRHKITKRGQNVTFRCDPISEHNRLYWYRQTLGQGPEFLTYFQNEAQLEKSRLLSDRFSAERPKGSFSTLEIQRTEQGDSAMYLCASSFPLGAGGPRNEQFFGPGTRLTVL.

This clone was recorded a few times. The chain joins TRBV5-4 to TRBJ2-2, with TRBD2 matching over 13 bases. Germline V gene sequence: CDR1 SGHNT, CDR2 YYREEE (reference sequence). CDR3 length: 17 residues. J was trimmed by 6 bases and V by 0 bases; bases with no gene match: 5. The CDR3 DNA sequence: TGTGCCAGCAGCTTGGCCGGGACTAGCGGGATGGCCGGGGAGCTGTTTTTT. Amino acids: CASSLAGTSGMAGELFF.

The rearrangement uses TRBV18 and TRBJ1-1; D possibly corresponds to TRBD1 (5 bases). CDR1 and CDR2 (germline): KGHSH, LQKENI. The CDR3 length is 14 residues. Trimming removed 5 bases at V and 6 bases at J, with 16 bases between. For the CDR3, the DNA is TGTGCCAGCTCATCCATAGGGGAGGTTGCTGAAGCTTTCTTT. It yields the protein CASSSIGEVAEAFF.

The chain links TRBV5-6 to TRBJ1-6; D perhaps matches TRBD1 (5 bases). Trimming took 3 bases from V and 6 from J, leaving 19 bases between them. This CDR3 has 17 residues. CDR1 SGHDT and CDR2 YYEEEE come from the germline V gene. DNA for the CDR3: TGTGCCAGCAGCTGGGGTTCGGGGAGGGGTAGTAATTCACCCCTCCACTTT. This translates into CASSWGSGRGSNSPLHF.

In its sample, this clone was seen once. J is TRBJ1-1 and V is TRBV6-1, with D possibly matching TRBD1 (5 bases). Trimming took off 9 bases at V and 0 bases at J, with 17 bases between the two ends. The CDR3 spans 15 residues. Germline CDR1 reads MNHNS; CDR2 reads SASEGT. CDR3 in amino acids: CASSRGGNLNTEAFF. The CDR3 nucleotides read TGTGCCAGTAGTAGGGGAGGGAATTTGAACACTGAAGCTTTCTTT.

This sequence joins TRBV6-5 and TRBJ1-1, with D possibly matching TRBD1 (6 bases). This CDR3 is 14 amino acids long. With 5 bases removed from V and 1 base from J, the gap between germline ends came to 11 bases. Germline V gene data show CDR1 as MNHEY and CDR2 as SVGAGI. CDR3 sequence: CASSPPTGNTEAFF. The DNA for the CDR3 is TGTGCCAGCAGTCCCCCGACAGGGAACACTGAAGCTTTCTTT.

V and J are TRBV6-4 and TRBJ2-3; TRBD2 is a possible D gene (5 bases). Germline-derived CDR1 and CDR2 are MRHNA and SNTAGT. The CDR3 sequence is 14 residues long. Trimming removed 4 bases at V and 6 bases at J, with 14 bases between. The chain's CDR3 is CASSVEGVADTQYF. The CDR3 DNA sequence: TGTGCCAGCAGTGTCGAGGGTGTAGCCGATACGCAGTATTTT.

This clone is deemed medium-sized. The J gene is TRBJ1-4, the V gene TRBV29-1, with TRBD1 matching over 7 bases. The CDR3 consists of 13 residues. Trimming at V came to 7 bases and at J to 7 bases, leaving 9 bases not matched to a gene. Germline loops: CDR1 SQVTM, CDR2 ANQGSEA. In DNA form, the CDR3 reads TGCAGCGCCATGACAGGGCGAGGTGAAAAACTGTTTTTT. This translates into CSAMTGRGEKLFF.

This clone is a singleton in its sample. The gene calls are TRBV5-4 and TRBJ1-2; D is possibly TRBD1 (5 bases). CDR3 length equals 15 residues. V shed 0 bases and J shed 4 bases, with 13 bases lying between them. The germline gives CDR1 SGHNT, CDR2 YYREEE (reference sequence). In nucleotides, the CDR3 is TGTGCCAGCAGCTTGGATCAGGGTTTGACCTATGGCTACACCTTC. Protein product: CASSLDQGLTYGYTF.

The chain is built from TRBV6-1 and TRBJ2-5; D might be TRBD1 (5 bases). Matching the DNA end better, TRBJ2-7 makes the J call doubtful. CDR3 length equals 14 residues. From germline, CDR1 is MNHNS and CDR2 SASEGT. CDR3 nucleotides: TGTGCCAGCAGTGAAGCAGACAGCTCCTACGAGCAGTACTTC. Its protein product is CASSEADSSYEQYF.

Worth noting for this clone: One end of the junction fails to match germline, which may point to a read error. The CDR3 DNA is TGTGCCAGCAGCGTCGCAGGGGTAATGAAGACTGAAGCTTTCTTT. Its translation: CASSVAGVMKTEAFF. The chain links TRBV9 to TRBJ1-1; weak D call: TRBD1 (6 bases). The CDR3 has 15 residues. Germline V gene data show CDR1 as SGDLS and CDR2 as YYNGEE.

This clone was seen a handful of times. The rearrangement joins TRBV27 to TRBJ2-2; TRBD1 matches at 10 bases. CDR3 size: 15 residues. CDR1 and CDR2 from the germline V gene are MNHEY and SMNVEV (reference sequence). V lost 4 bases and J lost 5; bases outside the gene matches: 4. CDR3 in amino acids: CASSSRTGGTGELFF. The CDR3 bases are TGTGCCAGCAGTTCAAGGACAGGGGGTACCGGGGAGCTGTTTTTT.

The V gene is TRBV28, the J gene TRBJ2-5; D is perhaps TRBD1 (7 bases). V dropped 3 bases and J dropped 2 bases, with 10 bases sitting between them. Germline assignment: CDR1 MDHEN and CDR2 SYDVKM. The CDR3 covers 14 residues. Here the CDR3 DNA reads TGTGCCAGCAGTTTCGGGGGACAGCAAGAGACCCAGTACTTC. Residues: CASSFGGQQETQYF.

The rearrangement links TRBV28 to TRBJ1-4, with TRBD1 matching over 8 bases. V lost 7 bases and J lost 7; bases outside the gene matches: 17. CDR1 is MDHEN, CDR2 SYDVKM, per germline. The CDR3 totals 17 residues. The CDR3 nucleotides are TGTGCCAGCATTCTCTCATTGTGGGACAGGCGCCTTGAAAAACTGTTTTTT. It translates to CASILSLWDRRLEKLFF.